Described below is a single T cell receptor beta chain sequence and its context. The data originate from a study of T cells in tumors and immune-related adverse events. The CDR3 is 14 amino acids. Germline lookup yields CDR1 KGHSH and CDR2 LQKENI. Between the trimmed V and J ends, which lost 0 bases and 5 bases, there was a span of 10 bases. Profiling relied on immunoSEQ multiplex PCR, and the TCRdb table lists in-frame clones only, not all of them. Here the sample spans around 22,000 clones, approximately 90% being singletons. The sequencing used lymph node tissue, collected from a patient treated with anti-PD-1 therapy. V usage is TRBV18 and J usage is TRBJ1-2; D is uncertain. This receptor was taken from a female donor with metastatic renal cell carcinoma. CDR3 protein: CASSPPNTRYGYTF. The CDR3 region has the DNA TGTGCCAGCTCACCACCGAACACTCGATATGGCTACACCTTC.